This T cell receptor beta chain was retrieved from a study of HIV-infected children after antiretroviral therapy interruption. In the study overall: Interruption-arm sampling covered weeks 0, 12, interruption end (24 or 48), and about 3 years post-study. In continuous treatment, analyzed samples were from weeks 0, 48 and 150.

This CDR3 region has 14 residues. Germline trimming cut 6 bases from V and 10 bases from J; bases unmatched to any gene: 9. Germline V gives CDR1 SGHTA, CDR2 FQGNSA. The TCR library was built from RNA with a 3' RACE protocol and unique molecular identifiers. TCRdb called the 3' RACE reads again in MiXCR, with one record for every CDR3 protein. The sample contains around 16,000 distinct CDR3 sequences, more than 3% of which appear only once. Treatment denoted: PENTA 11 planned treatment interruption arm or continuous ART arm. General study findings and limits: Sorted CD45RA+ naive cells might include minor non-naive CD45RA+ cells. The Gini coefficient of naive CD4+ repertoires rose, returning to baseline by 3 years.

This clonotype was found many times. The antigen is unknown. Sequenced material: CD45RA+ CD4+ T cells from PBMCs, taken from a donor given antiretroviral therapy, either interrupted or continuous. The subset denotes: naive CD4+ CD45RA+ CD45RO- T cells. The chain is built from TRBV7-2 and TRBJ1-6, with 7 nucleotides matching TRBD1. This TCR was sampled from a child between 2 and 17 years old with HIV. CDR3: CASRSGTAHSPLHF. The CDR3 DNA reads as TGTGCCAGCAGATCCGGGACAGCCCACTCACCCCTCCACTTT.